This is a list of T cell receptor beta chains from one sample in a study of cytomegalovirus exposure and HLA in healthy donors. Here immunoSEQ multiplex PCR was the method, and the copy in TCRdb shows in-frame clones only, minus some. The profile covers about 94,000 clones, with 60% to 80% appearing a single time and 3% to 4.5% taken by the ten largest. The material sequenced was PBMCs. These receptors came from a man aged 25 to 40 in good health and CMV-seronegative. CDR3s include the opening cysteine and the closing phenylalanine or tryptophan. A D gene is named only where the DNA matches it firmly. Part of the rows lack a size; the others show once, few, many or a class for expanded clones.

cdr3_length j_call d_call clone_size v_call cdr3_nt cdr3_aa
12 TRBJ1-6 . . TRBV6-6 TGTGCCAGCAGTTTCAGGGGTTCACCCCTCCACTTT CASSFRGSPLHF
13 TRBJ2-7 TRBD1 . TRBV19 TGTGCCAGGACAGGGGGGAGCTCCTACGAGCAGTACTTC CARTGGSSYEQYF
16 TRBJ2-3 . . TRBV7-2 TGTGCCAGCAGCTTTGTTACGAGGGGGGGCCCAGATACGCAGTATTTT CASSFVTRGGPDTQYF
18 TRBJ1-5 . . TRBV19 TGTGCCAGTAGTATAGACGCACCCCGGGAAGGTAGCAATCAGCCCCAGCATTTT CASSIDAPREGSNQPQHF
15 TRBJ1-2 . . TRBV4-3 TGCGCCAGCAGCCAAGATCGAGGGTCGGACTATGGCTACACCTTC CASSQDRGSDYGYTF
14 TRBJ1-2 . few TRBV2 TGTGCCAGCACCGTGAGGATGACTAACTATGGCTACACCTTC CASTVRMTNYGYTF
17 TRBJ2-7 TRBD2 . TRBV18 TGTGCCAGCTCACCACCTGGGACTAGCGGGAGTAGGGACGAGCAGTACTTC CASSPPGTSGSRDEQYF
14 TRBJ2-1 TRBD2 . TRBV2 TGTGCCAGCAGTGATCGGGCTGCGGGAGCTGAGCAGTTCTTC CASSDRAAGAEQFF
14 TRBJ1-2 . . TRBV5-1 TGCGCCAGCAGCTTGACGACGGAGGACTATGGCTACACCTTC CASSLTTEDYGYTF
16 TRBJ1-2 . . TRBV28 TGTGCCAGCAGTTCACATTTCCAGGGGCTCGACTATGGCTACACCTTC CASSSHFQGLDYGYTF
12 TRBJ2-7 . few TRBV5-6 TGTGCCAGCAGGGACAGTACCTACGAGCAGTACTTC CASRDSTYEQYF